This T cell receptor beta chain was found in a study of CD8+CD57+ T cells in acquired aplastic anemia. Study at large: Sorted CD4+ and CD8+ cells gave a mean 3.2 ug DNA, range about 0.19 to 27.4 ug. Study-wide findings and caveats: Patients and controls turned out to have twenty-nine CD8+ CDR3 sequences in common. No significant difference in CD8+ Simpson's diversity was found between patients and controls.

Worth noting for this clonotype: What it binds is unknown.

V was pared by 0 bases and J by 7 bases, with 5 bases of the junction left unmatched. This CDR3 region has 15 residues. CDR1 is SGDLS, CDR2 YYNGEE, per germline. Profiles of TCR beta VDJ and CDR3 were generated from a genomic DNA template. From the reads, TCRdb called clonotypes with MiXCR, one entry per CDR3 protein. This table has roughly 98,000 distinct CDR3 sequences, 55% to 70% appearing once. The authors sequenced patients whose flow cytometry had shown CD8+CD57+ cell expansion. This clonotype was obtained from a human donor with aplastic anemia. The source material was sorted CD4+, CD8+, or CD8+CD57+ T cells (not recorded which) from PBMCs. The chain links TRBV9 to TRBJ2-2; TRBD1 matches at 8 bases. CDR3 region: CASSVVSGGYGELFF. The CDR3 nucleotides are TGTGCCAGCAGCGTAGTTTCAGGGGGCTACGGGGAGCTGTTTTTT.